The 24 T cell receptor beta chains reported below all come from one sample, sequenced in a study of CD8 T cells in Susac syndrome (dated by TCRdb to the late 2010s). The receptor library was made with the immunoSEQ multiplex PCR assay. RNA was extracted using the RNeasy kit, and about 0.5 to 1 ug of the RNA was reverse transcribed with random hexamers. TCRdb reanalyzed the raw reads on its own, using fastp at Q25 for trimming and MiXCR for clone calling, and kept in-frame beta chains. One record per CDR3 amino acid sequence lists the most common genes and DNA. Counted in this sample were hundreds of thousands of distinct CDR3 sequences; approximately 85% of them appeared once. The ten largest clones capture under 0.15% of the sample. Sample: CD8+ T cells from PBMCs. The receptor source for this set is a human donor with multiple sclerosis.

The chain couples TRBV7-8 to TRBJ2-1; 7 bases match TRBD2. The CDR3 consists of 18 residues. Losses at the gene ends were 4 bases for V and 2 bases for J; bases not matched to a gene: 14. Germline V gene data show CDR1 as SGHVS and CDR2 as FQNEAQ. The chain's CDR3 is CASSSIRALGGAYNEQFF. The CDR3 DNA reads TGTGCCAGCAGCTCTATACGGGCCTTGGGGGGGGCCTACAATGAGCAGTTCTTC.

V and J are TRBV6-1 and TRBJ2-7; maybe TRBD2 (6 bases). The CDR3 consists of 12 residues. Germline V CDR1 and CDR2: MNHNS, SASEGT. The V gene lost 6 bases and the J gene lost 4 bases, with 10 bases spanning the gap. The CDR3 bases are TGTGCCAGCAGCGACGGGGGTTACGAGCAGTACTTC. Residues: CASSDGGYEQYF.

CDR3 protein: CASSSGRTPTSTDTQYF. CDR3 bases: TGTGCCAGCAGTTCCGGACGGACTCCTACTAGCACAGATACGCAGTATTTT. The chain couples TRBV6-5 to TRBJ2-3, with D tentatively TRBD2 (5 bases). Deletions cut 4 bases from V and 0 bases from J, with 17 bases between. This CDR3 has 17 residues. The germline V gene has CDR1 MNHEY and CDR2 SVGAGI.

The rearrangement links TRBV4-2 to TRBJ2-3; D gene unclear. Per germline, CDR1 LGHNA and CDR2 YNFKEQ. The CDR3 contains 13 residues. V was pared by 7 bases and J by 4 bases, with 12 bases between. The CDR3 region is CASNLLDADTQYF. The CDR3 DNA is TGTGCCAGCAACCTACTGGATGCAGATACGCAGTATTTT.

The J gene is TRBJ2-7, the V gene TRBV11-2; D unclear. This CDR3 contains 11 residues. From germline, CDR1 is SGHAT and CDR2 FQNNGV. V was clipped by 7 bases and J by 4 bases, with 8 bases between them. The CDR3 is CASTPGYEQYF. In DNA form, the CDR3 reads TGTGCCAGCACTCCTGGTTACGAGCAGTACTTC.

The chain recombines TRBV7-9 with TRBJ1-1; 10 nucleotides agree with TRBD1. The CDR3 has 15 amino acids. In germline, CDR1 is SEHNR, CDR2 FQNEAQ (reference sequence). J lost 3 bases, V lost 6 bases, and 7 bases had no gene match. CDR3 nucleotides: TGTGCCAGCAGGAAGACAGGGGGCCCGCACACTGAAGCTTTCTTT. It translates to CASRKTGGPHTEAFF.

The chain is built from TRBV6-2 or TRBV6-3 and TRBJ2-3, with 9 bases matching TRBD2. V was clipped by 0 bases and J by 4 bases; unmatched bases: 5. The CDR3 covers 16 residues. Germline CDR1 is MNHEY and CDR2 is SVGEGT. The CDR3 loop is CASSYSPSGGPDTQYF. CDR3 DNA sequence: TGTGCCAGCAGTTACTCCCCCAGCGGGGGGCCAGATACGCAGTATTTT.

The V call is TRBV6-2 or TRBV6-3, the J call TRBJ2-7; the D is unclear. This CDR3 is 14 amino acids long. V was trimmed by 5 bases and J by 0 bases, leaving 11 bases between them. Germline values: CDR1 MNHEY, CDR2 SVGEGT. CDR3: CASSLEGISYEQYF. The CDR3 DNA reads TGTGCCAGCAGTCTAGAAGGGATCTCCTACGAGCAGTACTTC.

This chain connects TRBV11-3 to TRBJ1-1; TRBD1 might be the D (5 bases). Between the trimmed V and J ends, which lost 0 bases and 4 bases, there was a span of 12 bases. Germline V lookup: CDR1 SGHNT, CDR2 YENEEA. The CDR3 consists of 15 residues. This CDR3 reads CASSLDTGPVTEAFF. The CDR3 nucleotides read TGTGCCAGCAGCTTAGATACGGGGCCGGTCACTGAAGCTTTCTTT.

The count of this clonotype is one. The V gene is TRBV30, the J gene TRBJ2-2; 7 bases match TRBD1. This CDR3 has 15 residues. From germline, CDR1 is GTSNPN and CDR2 SVGIG (reference sequence). V lost 0 bases, J lost 4 bases, and 5 bases stayed unmatched. The DNA of the CDR3 is TGTGCCTGGAGTGTACAGGGGTTAGGCACCGGGGAGCTGTTTTTT. Translating it yields CAWSVQGLGTGELFF.

The chain couples TRBV5-4 to TRBJ2-1; D possibly corresponds to TRBD2 (5 bases). Trimming removed 4 bases from V and 8 bases from J, with 13 bases in between. CDR1 is SGHNT, CDR2 YYREEE, per germline (reference sequence). The CDR3 runs 13 residues. CDR3 sequence reads: CASSPGSPHEQFF. CDR3 nucleotide sequence: TGTGCCAGCAGCCCGGGGAGCCCCCATGAGCAGTTCTTC.

This clonotype was recorded only once. This sequence joins TRBV20-1 and TRBJ2-6; D may be TRBD1 (5 bases). Trimming took off 2 bases at V and 0 bases at J, with 11 bases between the two ends. The CDR3 is made up of 16 amino acids. CDR1 is DFQATT and CDR2 is SNEGSKA in the germline V gene (reference sequence). CDR3 residues: CSARNLRVSGANVLTF. The CDR3 bases are TGCAGTGCTAGAAACCTCAGGGTCTCTGGGGCCAACGTCCTGACTTTC.

In DNA, the CDR3 is TGTGCCAGTAGCCCAGTGGGACAGGGCCATCAGCCCCAGCATTTT. Translating it yields CASSPVGQGHQPQHF. The rearrangement links TRBV19 to TRBJ1-5; TRBD1 agrees at 9 bases. This CDR3 region has 15 residues. Trimming at V came to 6 bases and at J to 5 bases, leaving 8 bases not matched to a gene. CDR1 is LNHDA, CDR2 SQIVND, per germline (reference sequence).

The chain uses TRBV5-1 and TRBJ2-7, with 7 bases fitting TRBD1. The CDR3 is 15 amino acids. Trimming took 4 bases from V and 0 from J; bases not matched to a gene: 7. Germline lookup yields CDR1 SGHRS and CDR2 YFSETQ. Written as DNA, the CDR3 is TGCGCCAGCAGCGATAAACAGGGGACCTCCTACGAGCAGTACTTC. Protein product: CASSDKQGTSYEQYF.

The chain combines TRBV20-1 with TRBJ1-2, with a tentative D call TRBD1 (5 bases). Germline CDR1 and CDR2: DFQATT and SNEGSKA (reference sequence). This CDR3 spans 15 amino acids. Trimming cost V 0 bases and J 4 bases, with 15 bases left between them. CDR3 nucleotide sequence: TGCAGTGCTAGAGATCGAGAAGGGGCCAGCTATGGCTACACCTTC. Its protein is CSARDREGASYGYTF.

The chain joins TRBV27 to TRBJ2-2; D is possibly TRBD1 or TRBD2 (5 bases each). Trimming took off 5 bases at V and 1 base at J, with 14 bases between the two ends. The CDR3 contains 16 residues. Germline V lookup: CDR1 MNHEY, CDR2 SMNVEV (reference sequence). As DNA, the CDR3 is TGTGCCAGCAGTCCGAGTCGGGACGGGAACACCGGGGAGCTGTTTTTT. Protein: CASSPSRDGNTGELFF.

This chain joins TRBV2 and TRBJ2-6; D is undetermined. This CDR3 is built from 17 residues. Trimming stripped 8 bases from V and 0 bases from J, with 17 bases between. CDR1 SNHLY and CDR2 FYNNEI come from the germline V gene. DNA of the CDR3: TGTGCCAGCGGGATCAGTAGATCGAGCTCTGGGGCCAACGTCCTGACTTTC. Its translation is CASGISRSSSGANVLTF.

The rearrangement joins TRBV27 to TRBJ1-2; D is unclear. V lost 3 bases to trimming and J lost 1 base, with 9 bases between them. The CDR3 spans 14 residues. In germline, CDR1 is MNHEY, CDR2 SMNVEV (reference sequence). CDR3 protein: CASSLLGDNYGYTF. CDR3 DNA: TGTGCCAGCAGTTTGTTGGGCGATAACTATGGCTACACCTTC.

The rearrangement links TRBV7-6 to TRBJ2-7; D remains ambiguous. V was cut by 1 base and J by 5 bases, with 15 bases left in between. Germline V lookup: CDR1 SGHVS, CDR2 FNYEAQ. The CDR3 spans 15 residues. CDR3 residues: CASSLVLEFLHEQYF. For the CDR3, the DNA is TGTGCCAGCAGCTTAGTGCTTGAGTTCCTTCACGAGCAGTACTTC. Filled out from reference TRBV7-6 and TRBJ2-7, the complete variable domain reads GAGVSQSPRYKVTKRGQDVALRCDPISGHVSLYWYRQALGQGPEFLTYFNYEAQQDKSGLPNDRFSAERPEGSISTLTIQRTEQRDSAMYRCASSLVLEFLHEQYFGPGTRLTVT.

The chain links TRBV6-5 to TRBJ2-2; D may be TRBD1 (5 bases). Germline CDR1 is MNHEY and CDR2 is SVGAGI. The CDR3 runs to 15 residues. The V and J ends lost 2 bases and 0 bases respectively, with 7 bases between them. The CDR3 nucleotides read TGTGCCAGCAGTTACCAGGGTCCGAACACCGGGGAGCTGTTTTTT. This codes for CASSYQGPNTGELFF.

V and J are TRBV4-1 and TRBJ1-3; 9 positions agree with TRBD1. Trimming cost V 1 base and J 2 bases; bases outside gene matches: 3. Germline CDR1 MGHRA, CDR2 YSYEKL. The CDR3 loop spans 16 amino acids. The CDR3 DNA reads TGCGCCAGCAGCCAAGCGGGACAGGGAGCTGGAAACACCATATATTTT. Translation gives CASSQAGQGAGNTIYF.

V gene TRBV2 combines with J gene TRBJ2-1; 7 bases are shared with TRBD2. Germline values: CDR1 SNHLY, CDR2 FYNNEI. There are 16 residues in the CDR3. V lost 1 base to trimming and J lost 5 bases; unmatched junction nucleotides: 8. CDR3 region: CASSEVGRERDNEQFF. CDR3 DNA sequence: TGTGCCAGCAGTGAAGTTGGGCGGGAGCGAGACAATGAGCAGTTCTTC.

The chain recombines TRBV6-1 with TRBJ2-5; TRBD2 agrees at 10 bases. Per germline, CDR1 MNHNS and CDR2 SASEGT. The CDR3 runs 15 residues. With V trimmed by 6 bases and J by 2 bases, 6 bases remained unmatched. CDR3: CASRGLAVVQETQYF. For the CDR3, the DNA is TGTGCCAGCAGAGGACTAGCGGTTGTTCAAGAGACCCAGTACTTC.

The V and J genes are TRBV6-1 and TRBJ1-1; 8 nucleotides line up with TRBD1. CDR1 is MNHNS and CDR2 is SASEGT in the germline V gene. The CDR3 totals 16 residues. V lost 10 bases, J lost 0 bases, and 13 bases stayed unmatched. CDR3 sequence reads: CATNPRGLSLNTEAFF. The CDR3 bases are TGTGCCACAAATCCCAGGGGGCTCTCTTTGAACACTGAAGCTTTCTTT.